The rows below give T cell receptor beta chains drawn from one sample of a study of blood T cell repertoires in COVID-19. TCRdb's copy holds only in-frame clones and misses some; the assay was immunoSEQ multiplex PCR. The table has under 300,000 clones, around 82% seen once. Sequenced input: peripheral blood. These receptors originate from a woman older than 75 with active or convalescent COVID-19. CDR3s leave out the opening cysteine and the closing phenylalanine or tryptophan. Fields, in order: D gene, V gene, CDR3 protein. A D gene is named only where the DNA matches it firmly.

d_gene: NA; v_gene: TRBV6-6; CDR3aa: AAGGPGVNEQF
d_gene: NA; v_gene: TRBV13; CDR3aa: ASSSTNQEEYNEQF
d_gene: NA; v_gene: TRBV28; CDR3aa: ASSGGSGSNQPQH
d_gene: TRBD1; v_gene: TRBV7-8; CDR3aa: ASSTGTAYEQY
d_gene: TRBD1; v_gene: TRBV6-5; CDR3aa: ASSYGGDRAYEQY
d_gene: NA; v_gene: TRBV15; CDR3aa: ATSRAVDWANQPQH
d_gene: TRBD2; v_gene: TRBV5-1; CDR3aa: ASSPKTPGLEGTDTQY
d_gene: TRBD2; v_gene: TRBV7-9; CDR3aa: ASSLVEAGVREQY
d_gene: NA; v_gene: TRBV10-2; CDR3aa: ASRGEGQVNQPQH
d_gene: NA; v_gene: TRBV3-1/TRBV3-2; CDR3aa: ASSQLQETQY
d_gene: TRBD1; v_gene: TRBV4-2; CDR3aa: ASSQGGQQMYGYT
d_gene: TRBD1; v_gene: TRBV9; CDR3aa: ASSVNRGPGYT
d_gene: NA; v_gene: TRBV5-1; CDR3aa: ASSLEGPMTSSGNTIY
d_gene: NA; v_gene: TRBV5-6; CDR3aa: ASSRLGKGDQETQY
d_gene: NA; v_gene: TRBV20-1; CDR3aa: SARRGYEQY
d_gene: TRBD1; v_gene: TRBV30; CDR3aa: AWSVGGFHYGYT
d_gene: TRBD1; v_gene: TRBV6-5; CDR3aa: ASSYSGRGNQPQH
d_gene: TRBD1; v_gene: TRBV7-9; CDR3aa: ASTRDRFYNSPLH
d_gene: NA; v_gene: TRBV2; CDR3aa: ASSGQATNTEAF
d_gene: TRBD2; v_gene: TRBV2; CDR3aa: ASSSRGGSGETQY
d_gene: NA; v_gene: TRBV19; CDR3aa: ASSIPGGDNQPQH
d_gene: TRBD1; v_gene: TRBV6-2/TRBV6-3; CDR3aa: ASSTRTGGVYT
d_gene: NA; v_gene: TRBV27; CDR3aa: ASSFLRGSNQPQH
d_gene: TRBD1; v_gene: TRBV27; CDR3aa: ASSSDMGQGFSPLH
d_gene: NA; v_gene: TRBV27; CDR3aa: ASSLSAAGNTEAF
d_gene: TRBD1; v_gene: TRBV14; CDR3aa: ASSRTGNPGANVLT
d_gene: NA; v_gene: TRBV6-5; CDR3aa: ASSYGSGINTEAF
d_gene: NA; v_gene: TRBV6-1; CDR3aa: ASSSPVSPLH
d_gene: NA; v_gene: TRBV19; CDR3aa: ASSIVGGTQETQY
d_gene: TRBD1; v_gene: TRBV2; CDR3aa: ASSERTGGHQPQH
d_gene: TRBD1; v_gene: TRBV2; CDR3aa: ASSESGQPNYGYT
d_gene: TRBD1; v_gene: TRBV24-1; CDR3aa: ATSDGTGVTGELF
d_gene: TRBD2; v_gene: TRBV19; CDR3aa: ASNSGRADTQY
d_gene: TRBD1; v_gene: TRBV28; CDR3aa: ASTRDRSIGGYT
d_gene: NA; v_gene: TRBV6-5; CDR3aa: ASSYSSPGVNTEAF
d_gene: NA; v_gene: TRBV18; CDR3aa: ASSPFGGHRETQY
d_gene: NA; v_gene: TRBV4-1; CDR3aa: ASSQGRLRGNEQF
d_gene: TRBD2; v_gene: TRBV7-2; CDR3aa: ASSQLGLAGGYEQF
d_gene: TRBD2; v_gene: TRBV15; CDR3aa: ATSRGPGLALGASQY
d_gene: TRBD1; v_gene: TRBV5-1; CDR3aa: ASSLVQGAGGELF
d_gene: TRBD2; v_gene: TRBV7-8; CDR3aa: ASSSWERGTYEQY
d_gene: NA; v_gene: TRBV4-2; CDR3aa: ASSQDTGFTGELF
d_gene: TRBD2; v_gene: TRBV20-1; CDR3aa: SASQGTSGSRADTQY
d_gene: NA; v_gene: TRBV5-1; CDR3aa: ASSPGMAYGYT
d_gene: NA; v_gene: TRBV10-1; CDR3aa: ASSVEGEAF
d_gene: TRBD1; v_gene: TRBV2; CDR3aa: ASPTGQGANGYT
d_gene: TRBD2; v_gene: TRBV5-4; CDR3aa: ASSTSGGASETQY
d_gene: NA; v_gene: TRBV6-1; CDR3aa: ASSEARGARGYT
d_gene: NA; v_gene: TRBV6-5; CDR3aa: ASSPRHINYGYT
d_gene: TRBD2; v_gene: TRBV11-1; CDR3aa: ASSLDPRGGGETQY
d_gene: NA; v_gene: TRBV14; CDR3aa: ASSQYGETQY
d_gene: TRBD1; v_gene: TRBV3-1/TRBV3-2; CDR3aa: ASSGPVTGGNSPLH
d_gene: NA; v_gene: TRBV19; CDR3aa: ASKGLGAQY
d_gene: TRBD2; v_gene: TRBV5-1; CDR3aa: ASSGGLEVRETQY
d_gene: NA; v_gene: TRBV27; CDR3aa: ASSLSDTGIYGYT
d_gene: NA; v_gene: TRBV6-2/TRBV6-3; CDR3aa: ASSPGQGGWEAF
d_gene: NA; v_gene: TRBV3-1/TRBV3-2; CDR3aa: ASSQGAGPKNIQY